This entry describes one T cell receptor (beta chain). The antigen remains unidentified. This specimen comes from a study of CD4+ T cells in melanoma. Germline CDR1 is GTSNPN and CDR2 is SVGIG (reference sequence). Trimming pared 2 bases from V and 6 bases from J, leaving 7 bases between. The CDR3 extends over 12 amino acids. Assay used: immunoSEQ multiplex PCR; TCRdb lists only in-frame clones, some missing. This repertoire shows 10,000 or so clones, 50% to 75% found once; its top ten account for approximately 13%. General study results and limits: Neoantigen-specific CD4+ T cells in melanoma reportedly had diverse differentiation states. A reported correlation linked neoantigen-specific CD4+ T cells to CD8+, macrophage and B cell function.

The rearrangement links TRBV30 to TRBJ1-4, with no clear D. Sequencing input: cells from a culture (not recorded whether cultured in vitro). The source is a human donor with melanoma. CDR3 DNA sequence: TGTGCCTGGAGTCCGGTGGATGAAAAACTGTTTTTT. Its protein product is CAWSPVDEKLFF.